The 14 T cell receptor beta chains presented below share a single source sample, sequenced in a study of CD4 T cells in relation to SARS-CoV-2 and coronaviruses. These TCRs are of unknown antigen specificity. Measured with immunoSEQ multiplex PCR; TCRdb has only the in-frame clones, and not every one. The sample has 38,000 or so clones, roughly 83% seen once. Sequencing was done on a sample of naive CD4+ T cells from PBMCs, cultured in vitro. This sample's subset: naive CD4+ T cells isolated by negative enrichment. The receptors derive from an adult with COVID-19.

The chain employs TRBV5-4 and TRBJ2-7; TRBD1 matches at 10 bases. The CDR3 runs to 15 residues. V was pared by 3 bases and J by 5 bases, with 8 bases of the junction left unmatched. In germline, CDR1 is SGHNT, CDR2 YYREEE (reference sequence). The CDR3 sequence: CASSWGQGSINEQYF. The CDR3 DNA reads TGTGCCAGCAGCTGGGGACAGGGGAGCATAAACGAGCAGTACTTC.

The rearrangement joins TRBV30 to TRBJ2-2; D is perhaps TRBD1 (6 bases). V lost 3 bases and J 5 bases, leaving 10 bases between the germline ends. CDR1 and CDR2 (germline): GTSNPN, SVGIG (reference sequence). The CDR3 extends over 13 amino acids. CDR3 protein: CAWSNRVTGELFF. CDR3 DNA sequence: TGTGCCTGGAGCAACAGGGTAACCGGGGAGCTGTTTTTT.

V and J are TRBV3-1 (or the pseudogene TRBV3-2) and TRBJ1-6; no definite D call. Per the germline V gene, CDR1 is LGHDT and CDR2 is YNNKEL (reference sequence). The CDR3 runs 14 residues. V lost 1 base and J 8 bases, leaving 9 bases between the germline ends. CDR3 in amino acids: CASSQGHRYSPLHF. As DNA, the CDR3 is TGTGCCAGCAGCCAAGGGCACCGTTATTCACCCCTCCACTTT.

The chain uses TRBV15 and TRBJ1-2, with D hard to call. The CDR3 spans 13 residues. V gave up 0 bases and J gave up 4 bases, with 6 bases separating them. Germline-derived CDR1 and CDR2 are LNHNV and YYDKDF (reference sequence). In DNA form, the CDR3 reads TGTGCCACCAGCAGAGACGACCTCTATGGCTACACCTTC. Protein sequence: CATSRDDLYGYTF. Full variable domain (missing parts from reference TRBV15 and TRBJ1-2): DAMVIQNPRYQVTQFGKPVTLSCSQTLNHNVMYWYQQKSSQAPKLLFHYYDKDFNNEADTPDNFQSRRPNTSFCFLDIRSPGLGDTAMYLCATSRDDLYGYTFGSGTRLTVV.

This chain joins TRBV30 and TRBJ2-2; D not resolved. CDR1 and CDR2 from the germline V gene are GTSNPN and SVGIG (reference sequence). The CDR3 spans 12 residues. The V end lost 4 bases, the J end lost 1 base, and 4 bases lay between the germline ends. CDR3 loop: CAWTGNTGELFF. The CDR3 DNA is TGTGCCTGGACAGGGAACACCGGGGAGCTGTTTTTT. The whole variable domain, filled in from reference TRBV30 and TRBJ2-2, reads SQTIHQWPATLVQPVGSPLSLECTVEGTSNPNLYWYRQAAGRGLQLLFYSVGIGQISSEVPQNLSASRPQDRQFILSSKKLLLSDSGFYLCAWTGNTGELFFGEGSRLTVL.

This sequence joins TRBV6-6 and TRBJ1-1; no firm D call. Germline CDR1 reads MNHNY; CDR2 reads SVGAGI (reference sequence). The length of the CDR3 is 13 residues. V gave up 6 bases and J gave up 4 bases, with 12 bases separating them. The CDR3 spells CASRDRTFTEAFF. The CDR3 region has the DNA TGTGCCAGCAGAGATCGGACTTTCACTGAAGCTTTCTTT.

The chain joins TRBV2 to TRBJ2-7; the D is unclear. CDR1 and CDR2 (germline): SNHLY, FYNNEI. Trimming took 1 base from V and 5 from J, leaving 12 bases between them. This CDR3 spans 14 amino acids. As DNA, the CDR3 is TGTGCCAGCAGTGAAGAAGTGGGCTGGGACGAGCAGTACTTC. Its translation: CASSEEVGWDEQYF.

V and J are TRBV6-6 and TRBJ2-7, with 12 positions matching TRBD2. The CDR3 sequence is 15 residues long. The germline gives CDR1 MNHNY, CDR2 SVGAGI (reference sequence). V gave up 6 bases and J gave up 5 bases; unmatched junction bases: 8. The CDR3: CASRSGLAGKNEQYF. Written as DNA, the CDR3 is TGTGCCAGCAGATCAGGACTAGCGGGAAAGAACGAGCAGTACTTC.

This clone was detected only once. The V and J genes are TRBV29-1 and TRBJ2-1; TRBD1 matches 9 bases. The ends lost 4 bases at V and 5 bases at J; junction bases unmatched: 6. The V gene's germline CDR1 is SQVTM and CDR2 ANQGSEA. CDR3 length equals 14 residues. CDR3: CSVVTGQGDNEQFF. In nucleotides, the CDR3 is TGCAGCGTTGTTACGGGACAGGGTGACAATGAGCAGTTCTTC.

This clone was seen once. V and J are TRBV5-1 and TRBJ2-5; no definite D call. The germline V gene encodes CDR1 SGHRS and CDR2 YFSETQ. Trimming cost V 7 bases and J 5 bases, with 9 bases left between them. CDR3 size: 11 residues. The CDR3 sequence: CASGPVETQYF. CDR3 DNA sequence: TGCGCCAGCGGGCCGGTGGAGACCCAGTACTTC.

The J gene is TRBJ2-3, the V gene TRBV19; 11 positions agree with TRBD2. This CDR3 contains 16 residues. The trim removed 6 bases at V and 1 base at J, leaving 6 bases unmatched. Germline loops: CDR1 LNHDA, CDR2 SQIVND (reference sequence). CDR3 sequence reads: CASRPPGLAGTDTQYF. The CDR3 DNA reads as TGTGCCAGTAGGCCACCGGGACTAGCGGGCACAGATACGCAGTATTTT.

This clone was picked up a small number of times. This rearrangement joins TRBV10-3 to TRBJ1-3; TRBD1 agrees at 8 bases. J gave up 4 bases and V 10 bases, and 15 bases lay outside the gene matches. The V gene's germline CDR1 is ENHRY and CDR2 SYGVKD. The CDR3 is 16 residues long. Written as DNA, the CDR3 is TGTGCCACCACGGGACAGGTGACTCTGTCCGGAAACACCATATATTTT. Residues: CATTGQVTLSGNTIYF.

The chain has TRBV15 and TRBJ2-7; TRBD2 is a possible D gene (6 bases). CDR3 length: 17 amino acids. V lost 1 base, J lost 0 bases, and 16 bases lay in between. Germline V CDR1 and CDR2: LNHNV, YYDKDF (reference sequence). CDR3 sequence reads: CATSRATLATSSYEQYF. As DNA, the CDR3 is TGTGCCACCAGCAGAGCAACTCTAGCGACGAGCTCCTACGAGCAGTACTTC.

The V call is TRBV12-3 or TRBV12-4, the J call TRBJ2-1; the match to TRBD1 covers 7 bases. This CDR3 comprises 13 residues. The V and J ends lost 5 bases and 3 bases, in that order; junction bases with no gene match: 1. Written as DNA, the CDR3 is TGTGCCAGCAGTCGGGACAGCTACAATGAGCAGTTCTTC. Translation gives CASSRDSYNEQFF.